Presented here are 20 T cell receptor beta chains from one specimen sequenced in a study of cytomegalovirus exposure and HLA in healthy donors. Both 60 Vbeta primers and 13 Jbeta primers went into the PCR. Profiled with immunoSEQ multiplex PCR; TCRdb holds only in-frame clones, not every one. The profile shows under 130,000 clones, nearly 80% of them singletons. Sequenced sample: PBMCs. These receptors originate from a man aged 25 to 40 in good health and CMV-seronegative.

This chain connects TRBV4-3 to TRBJ1-2; no clear D. V lost 0 bases and J lost 5, with 4 bases in between. The CDR3 is 12 residues long. CDR1 is LGHNA, CDR2 YSLEER, per germline. The CDR3 sequence is CASSQDYYGYTF. As DNA, the CDR3 is TGCGCCAGCAGCCAAGATTATTATGGCTACACCTTC.

This sequence joins TRBV4-1 and TRBJ2-1; maybe TRBD1 (5 bases). Germline lookup yields CDR1 MGHRA and CDR2 YSYEKL. V lost 1 base and J lost 4, with 23 bases in between. The CDR3 runs 19 residues. The DNA of the CDR3 is TGCGCCAGCAGCCAAGTCTTTCCAGGGTCTAAAGAGAGTTACAATGAGCAGTTCTTC. This sequence encodes CASSQVFPGSKESYNEQFF.

The CDR3 spells CASSLRRTSGAYNEQFF. The DNA of the CDR3 is TGTGCCAGCAGCCTCCGAAGGACTAGCGGGGCCTACAATGAGCAGTTCTTC. The chain uses TRBV9 and TRBJ2-1; 12 positions match TRBD2. This CDR3 region has 17 residues. J lost 2 bases, V lost 4 bases, and 7 bases had no gene match. CDR1 and CDR2 (germline): SGDLS, YYNGEE.

This clone was picked up a small number of times. In the same sample, other DNA sequences code for this CDR3. This chain connects TRBV27 to TRBJ1-2; tentative D call: TRBD1 (5 bases). CDR1 is MNHEY, CDR2 SMNVEV, per germline (reference sequence). This CDR3 spans 13 amino acids. V lost 4 bases to trimming and J lost 4 bases, with 10 bases between them. In nucleotides, the CDR3 is TGTGCCAGCAGTTCTCGGGGGGGCTATGGCTACACCTTC. Protein product: CASSSRGGYGYTF.

This clone was seen more than once but under ten times. V gene TRBV6-1 combines with J gene TRBJ1-3, with TRBD1 matching 7 bases. After removal of 1 base from V and 2 bases from J, the junction contained 2 bases not matched to a gene. The length of the CDR3 is 15 residues. The V gene's germline CDR1 is MNHNS and CDR2 SASEGT. CDR3 sequence: CASSEVDRAGNTIYF. CDR3 sequence (DNA): TGTGCCAGCAGTGAAGTAGACAGGGCTGGAAACACCATATATTTT.

This rearrangement joins TRBV10-3 to TRBJ2-2; the D gene could be TRBD1 or TRBD2 (9 bases each). The CDR3 totals 20 residues. CDR1 ENHRY and CDR2 SYGVKD come from the germline V gene. V was clipped by 3 bases and J by 6 bases, with 29 bases between them. Here the CDR3 DNA reads TGTGCCATCAGTGACGGCCGGGACAGGGAAAGGACTAGCGTCTCCGGGGAGCTGTTTTTT. Translation gives CAISDGRDRERTSVSGELFF.

This clone is a singleton in its sample. This chain links TRBV6-5 with TRBJ2-7; possibly TRBD1 for D (6 bases). Germline V CDR1 and CDR2: MNHEY, SVGAGI. Trimming took 6 bases from V and 2 from J, leaving 14 bases between them. There are 14 residues in the CDR3. The CDR3 region is CASSLGQTTYEQYF. CDR3 nucleotide sequence: TGTGCCAGCAGCCTTGGACAGACTACCTACGAGCAGTACTTC.

J is TRBJ2-6 and V is TRBV19; 7 bases are shared with TRBD2. Germline values: CDR1 LNHDA, CDR2 SQIVND (reference sequence). V trimming: 4 bases; J trimming: 0 bases; junction bases outside the gene matches: 9. The CDR3 sequence is 18 residues long. The DNA for the CDR3 is TGTGCCAGTAGTAGATGGGAGGGAAAAAGCTCTGGGGCCAACGTCCTGACTTTC. Its translation is CASSRWEGKSSGANVLTF.

This clone has just a few counts. This chain uses TRBV15 with TRBJ2-6; D is unresolved. The CDR3 is 16 amino acids. Between the trimmed V and J ends, which lost 0 bases and 1 base, there was a span of 7 bases. The germline V gene has CDR1 LNHNV and CDR2 YYDKDF (reference sequence). CDR3 sequence: CATSRDLESGANVLTF. In DNA, the CDR3 is TGTGCCACCAGCAGAGACTTAGAGTCTGGGGCCAACGTCCTGACTTTC.

The J gene is TRBJ2-7, the V gene TRBV6-5, with 8 bases lining up with TRBD1. The CDR3 consists of 15 residues. Trimming removed 5 bases from V and 3 bases from J; junction bases left unmatched: 9. The V gene's germline CDR1 is MNHEY and CDR2 SVGAGI. The CDR3 here is CASSQAPGQGYEQYF. DNA for the CDR3: TGTGCCAGCAGTCAGGCCCCCGGACAGGGCTACGAGCAGTACTTC.

The chain carries TRBV5-8 and TRBJ1-4, with unresolved D. Germline CDR1 reads SGHTS; CDR2 reads YDEGEE. Deletions cut 4 bases from V and 8 bases from J, with 18 bases between. CDR3 length: 15 residues. CDR3: CASSTLMGSLEKLFF. DNA of the CDR3: TGTGCCAGCAGCACACTAATGGGGAGCCTAGAAAAACTGTTTTTT. Full variable domain (rest looked up from reference TRBV5-8 and TRBJ1-4): EAGVTQSPTHLIKTRGQQATLRCSPISGHTSVYWYQQALGLGLQFLLWYDEGEERNRGNFPPRFSGRQFPNYSSELNVNALELEDSALYLCASSTLMGSLEKLFFGSGTQLSVL.

The rearrangement uses TRBV5-4 and TRBJ1-5; 8 bases align to TRBD1. Trimming cost V 5 bases and J 2 bases; bases outside gene matches: 3. The CDR3 totals 14 residues. Germline lookup yields CDR1 SGHNT and CDR2 YYREEE (reference sequence). The CDR3 DNA reads TGTGCCAGCAGTCCAGGGGGCGGCAATCAGCCCCAGCATTTT. Translation: CASSPGGGNQPQHF.

The chain uses TRBV10-3 and TRBJ1-2; 7 positions agree with TRBD1. This CDR3 has 16 amino acids. The V and J ends lost 3 bases and 5 bases, in that order; junction bases with no gene match: 12. The germline V gene encodes CDR1 ENHRY and CDR2 SYGVKD. The CDR3 DNA reads TGTGCCATCAGTGACACCACCGCCGGGACAGAGTATGGCTACACCTTC. This gives the protein CAISDTTAGTEYGYTF.

This chain uses TRBV7-9 with TRBJ1-5; 7 bases align to TRBD1. The junction had 10 bases not matched to a gene; V was cut back by 4 bases and J by 7 bases. The CDR3 runs 15 residues. CDR1 is SEHNR and CDR2 is FQNEAQ in the germline V gene (reference sequence). CDR3 nucleotides: TGTGCCAGCAGCTCGTCACGACAGGGAGGACAGCCCCAGCATTTT. Amino acid sequence: CASSSSRQGGQPQHF. Full variable domain (outside the CDR3, taken from reference TRBV7-9 and TRBJ1-5): DTGVSQNPRHKITKRGQNVTFRCDPISEHNRLYWYRQTLGQGPEFLTYFQNEAQLEKSRLLSDRFSAERPKGSFSTLEIQRTEQGDSAMYLCASSSSRQGGQPQHFGDGTRLSIL.

The chain joins TRBV25-1 to TRBJ1-2; tentative D call: TRBD1 (6 bases). CDR3 size: 15 residues. Per the germline V gene, CDR1 is MGHDK and CDR2 is SYGVNS. V was trimmed by 3 bases and J by 2 bases, leaving 13 bases between them. The CDR3 spells CASSDPGTLNYGYTF. In DNA form, the CDR3 reads TGTGCCAGCAGTGACCCCGGGACACTCAACTATGGCTACACCTTC.

Only a few counts were recorded for this clone. The chain uses TRBV29-1 and TRBJ2-1; 12 bases map to TRBD2. Trimming cost V 7 bases and J 5 bases; bases outside gene matches: 12. The germline CDR1 and CDR2 sequences are SQVTM and ANQGSEA. The CDR3 contains 16 residues. The CDR3, as DNA: TGCAGCGGTGGACTAGCGGGACTCCTACTTAACAATGAGCAGTTCTTC. Amino acids: CSGGLAGLLLNNEQFF.

This clone was found a few times. The rearrangement links TRBV6-5 to TRBJ1-1; 7 nucleotides line up with TRBD1. In germline, CDR1 is MNHEY, CDR2 SVGAGI. Trimming took 5 bases from V and 7 from J; bases not matched to a gene: 4. The CDR3 spans 12 residues. The CDR3 DNA is TGTGCCAGCAGTAAAGGGGGCCTTGAAGCTTTCTTT. Protein sequence: CASSKGGLEAFF.

The chain employs TRBV29-1 and TRBJ2-3, with a possible D match to TRBD2 (6 bases). The germline V and J ends were trimmed by 2 bases and 1 base, with 13 bases remaining between them. CDR1 and CDR2 (germline): SQVTM, ANQGSEA. The length of the CDR3 is 15 residues. As DNA, the CDR3 is TGCAGCGTTGAAAGTTGGTCTAGCGGCACAGATACGCAGTATTTT. This codes for CSVESWSSGTDTQYF.

The V call is TRBV6-1, the J call TRBJ1-1, with a possible D match to TRBD1 (6 bases). CDR1 MNHNS and CDR2 SASEGT come from the germline V gene. The CDR3 sequence is 17 residues long. Trimming removed 3 bases from V and 6 bases from J, with 23 bases in between. CDR3 loop: CASSDLSPAGARAEAFF. The CDR3 nucleotides are TGTGCCAGCAGTGATCTGTCCCCTGCGGGGGCAAGGGCTGAAGCTTTCTTT.

The chain recombines TRBV12-5 with TRBJ2-1; TRBD1 matches 8 bases. Germline V gene data show CDR1 as LGHNT and CDR2 as FRNRAP. This CDR3 region has 14 residues. With 1 base clipped from V and 4 bases from J, the junction kept 0 bases outside the gene matches. CDR3 coding DNA: TGTGCTAGTGGTTTGGGACAGGGGTACAATGAGCAGTTCTTC. It codes for CASGLGQGYNEQFF. Full variable domain (rest looked up from reference TRBV12-5 and TRBJ2-1): DARVTQTPRHKVTEMGQEVTMRCQPILGHNTVFWYRQTMMQGLELLAYFRNRAPLDDSGMPKDRFSAEMPDATLATLKIQPSEPRDSAVYFCASGLGQGYNEQFFGPGTRLTVL.